These 2 T cell receptor beta chains came from one sample sequenced in a study of blood T cell repertoires in COVID-19 (dated by TCRdb to about 2020). Preparation of the library involved the immunoSEQ multiplex PCR assay. Imported from immuneACCESS, the table was reduced by TCRdb to in-frame sequences with V and J called. These copies leave out some clones; in studies compared against another copy, an unresolved V gene accounts for under half, and the cause of the remainder is not known. The sample profile shows some 140,000 clones; roughly 77% of them were found once. The ten top clones hold 4.5% to 5% of the sample. Sequencing was done on a sample of peripheral blood. All receptors come from a woman aged 65 to 85 with COVID-19, enrolled during active disease.

The chain uses TRBV19 and TRBJ2-1; TRBD1 matches at 9 bases. The CDR3 has 11 amino acids. J was trimmed by 14 bases and V by 3 bases; bases with no gene match: 2. Germline V gene data show CDR1 as LNHDA and CDR2 as SQIVND (reference sequence). The DNA of the CDR3 is TGTGCCAGTAGTATCCGGGACAGGGAGTTCTTC. It specifies CASSIRDREFF. Supplemented by reference TRBV19 and TRBJ2-1, the full variable domain reads DGGITQSPKYLFRKEGQNVTLSCEQNLNHDAMYWYRQDPGQGLRLIYYSQIVNDFQKGDIAEGYSVSREKKESFPLTVTSAQKNPTAFYLCASSIRDREFFGPGTRLTVL.

This clone has a single count. The chain combines TRBV30 with TRBJ2-4, with TRBD1 matching 9 bases. The junction had 0 bases not matched to a gene; V was cut back by 1 base and J by 5 bases. This CDR3 has 13 amino acids. Germline V CDR1 and CDR2: GTSNPN, SVGIG (reference sequence). The CDR3 loop reads CAWSGTGENIQYF. CDR3 nucleotides: TGTGCCTGGAGTGGGACAGGGGAAAACATTCAGTACTTC.